A single sample is the source of the 13 T cell receptor beta chains below, sequenced in a study of T cells in pancreatic ductal adenocarcinoma. Only in-frame clones appear in the TCRdb table, and some are missing; sequencing was by immunoSEQ multiplex PCR. The sample records tens of thousands of clones, 85% to 95% being singletons. The selected patients with pancreatic ductal adenocarcinoma had surgery but no neoadjuvant therapy. Material: PBMCs. The receptors were gathered from a human donor with pancreatic ductal adenocarcinoma.

The V and J genes are TRBV18 and TRBJ1-6; D might be TRBD1 (5 bases). The germline V gene has CDR1 KGHSH and CDR2 LQKENI. V shed 3 bases and J shed 9 bases, with 12 bases lying between them. This CDR3 contains 14 residues. CDR3 nucleotide sequence: TGTGCCAGCTCACCGAGGACAATAAGTTCACCCCTCCACTTT. It codes for CASSPRTISSPLHF.

The chain has TRBV11-2 and TRBJ1-1; D uncertain. There are 16 residues in the CDR3. V shed 4 bases and J shed 1 base, with 16 bases lying between them. CDR1 is SGHAT and CDR2 is FQNNGV in the germline V gene. The CDR3 protein is CASSSLKPTTNTEAFF. In DNA form, the CDR3 reads TGTGCCAGCAGCTCCCTCAAACCCACAACGAACACTGAAGCTTTCTTT.

Details on this clone: The conserved phenylalanine or tryptophan is not found at the CDR3 terminus, so this likely reflects a read error. The DNA is omitted, as the CDR3 cannot be located on it reliably, and the CDR3 follows TCRdb's listing. The chain couples TRBV11-2 to TRBJ2-3; TRBD2 is the table's D call, not checked against the DNA. The length of the CDR3 is 13 amino acids, counting both ends. CDR1 is SGHAT, CDR2 FQNNGV, per germline. The CDR3 sequence: CASSPGWLAGSFR.

The gene calls are TRBV28 and TRBJ2-3; D gene uncertain. The CDR3 is 13 residues long. Germline loops: CDR1 MDHEN, CDR2 SYDVKM. V gave up 4 bases and J gave up 3 bases, with 8 bases separating them. CDR3 sequence: CASSSRLTDTQYF. CDR3 sequence (DNA): TGTGCCAGCAGTTCCAGATTGACAGATACGCAGTATTTT.

This clone has just one count. In nucleotides, the CDR3 is TGCGCCAGCAGCTGGGACAGGGTTGAAGGCTACACCTTC. Translation: CASSWDRVEGYTF. J is TRBJ1-2 and V is TRBV5-1, with 9 bases fitting TRBD1. This CDR3 is built from 13 residues. V shed 3 bases and J 8 bases; nucleotides not matched to a gene: 5. Germline V gene lookup returns CDR1 SGHRS and CDR2 YFSETQ. The whole variable domain, remainder taken from reference TRBV5-1 and TRBJ1-2, is KAGVTQTPRYLIKTRGQQVTLSCSPISGHRSVSWYQQTPGQGLQFLFEYFSETQRNKGNFPGRFSGRQFSNSRSEMNVSTLELGDSALYLCASSWDRVEGYTFGSGTRLTVV.

The chain joins TRBV29-1 to TRBJ2-7, with 10 bases matching TRBD2. Germline CDR1 is SQVTM and CDR2 is ANQGSEA. The CDR3 spans 14 residues. V was pared by 4 bases and J by 0 bases, with 3 bases of the junction left unmatched. The chain's CDR3 is CSVGLAGLSYEQYF. The CDR3 nucleotides are TGCAGCGTTGGACTAGCGGGCCTCTCCTACGAGCAGTACTTC.

The chain employs TRBV10-3 and TRBJ2-7; TRBD1 or TRBD2 may be the D gene (6 bases each). The CDR3 is 12 amino acids. V dropped 7 bases and J dropped 2 bases, with 9 bases sitting between them. Germline V gives CDR1 ENHRY, CDR2 SYGVKD. The CDR3 region has the DNA TGTGCCATCAAGGGGGGAACCTACGAGCAGTACTTC. It is translated as CAIKGGTYEQYF.

V usage is TRBV10-1 and J usage is TRBJ2-5, with TRBD1 matching 7 bases. CDR3 length equals 18 residues. Germline lookup yields CDR1 WNHNN and CDR2 SYGVQD (reference sequence). The V gene end was trimmed by 0 bases and the J gene end by 5 bases; junction bases not matched to a gene: 15. The CDR3 loop reads CASSESVPRDSPRETQYF. For the CDR3, the DNA is TGCGCCAGCAGTGAGTCGGTTCCCCGGGACAGCCCCCGGGAGACCCAGTACTTC.

The chain employs TRBV7-3 and TRBJ2-5, with D tentatively TRBD2 (5 bases). Germline V gives CDR1 SGHTA, CDR2 FQGTGA. The length of the CDR3 is 13 residues. The ends were cut back, 3 bases at V and 5 bases at J, with 10 bases in the middle. CDR3 DNA sequence: TGTGCCAGCAGCTTGGGAAGGAGGGAGACCCAGTACTTC. This codes for CASSLGRRETQYF.

The chain recombines TRBV5-4 with TRBJ2-7; no definite D call. CDR3 length: 11 residues. CDR1 is SGHNT and CDR2 is YYREEE in the germline V gene (reference sequence). Trimming removed 3 bases from V and 9 bases from J, with 10 bases in between. The CDR3 reads CASSSASGQYF. CDR3 bases: TGTGCCAGCAGCTCTGCCTCGGGGCAGTACTTC. Based on the CDR3 plus reference TRBV5-4 and TRBJ2-7, the full variable domain is ETGVTQSPTHLIKTRGQQVTLRCSSQSGHNTVSWYQQALGQGPQFIFQYYREEENGRGNFPPRFSGLQFPNYSSELNVNALELDDSALYLCASSSASGQYFGPGTRLTVT.

This clone was seen only once. The rearrangement links TRBV19 to TRBJ2-1, with 8 bases that match TRBD2. The germline V gene has CDR1 LNHDA and CDR2 SQIVND (reference sequence). CDR3 length: 16 residues. With V trimmed by 1 base and J by 5 bases, 7 bases remained unmatched. The chain's CDR3 is CASSIAARTSHNEQFF. The CDR3 region has the DNA TGTGCCAGTAGTATAGCGGCTCGGACTAGCCACAATGAGCAGTTCTTC.

The V call is TRBV11-2, the J call TRBJ2-3, with 7 nucleotides matching TRBD2. The V gene's germline CDR1 is SGHAT and CDR2 FQNNGV. V lost 1 base to trimming and J lost 9 bases; unmatched junction nucleotides: 4. The CDR3 runs 13 residues. The CDR3 DNA reads TGTGCCAGCAGCTTAGGGTTGCGGGAGACGCAGTATTTT. Encoded protein: CASSLGLRETQYF. The complete variable domain, with remaining parts taken from reference TRBV11-2 and TRBJ2-3, reads EAGVAQSPRYKIIEKRQSVAFWCNPISGHATLYWYQQILGQGPKLLIQFQNNGVVDDSQLPKDRFSAERLKGVDSTLKIQPAKLEDSAVYLCASSLGLRETQYFGPGTRLTVL.

In regard to this clone: At one boundary the junction diverges from the germline segment, which might be a read error. This sequence joins TRBV2 and TRBJ1-4; no firm D call. Germline V lookup: CDR1 SNHLY, CDR2 FYNNEI. The CDR3 has 12 residues. CDR3 sequence reads: CASTELQEKLFF. For the CDR3, the DNA is TGTGCCAGCACTGAACTCCAGGAAAAACTGTTTTTT. The full variable domain, in which reference TRBV2 and TRBJ1-4 provide the parts outside the CDR3, is EPEVTQTPSHQVTQMGQEVILRCVPISNHLYFYWYRQILGQKVEFLVSFYNNEISEKSEIFDDQFSVERPDGSNFTLKIRSTKLEDSAMYFCASTELQEKLFFGSGTQLSVL.